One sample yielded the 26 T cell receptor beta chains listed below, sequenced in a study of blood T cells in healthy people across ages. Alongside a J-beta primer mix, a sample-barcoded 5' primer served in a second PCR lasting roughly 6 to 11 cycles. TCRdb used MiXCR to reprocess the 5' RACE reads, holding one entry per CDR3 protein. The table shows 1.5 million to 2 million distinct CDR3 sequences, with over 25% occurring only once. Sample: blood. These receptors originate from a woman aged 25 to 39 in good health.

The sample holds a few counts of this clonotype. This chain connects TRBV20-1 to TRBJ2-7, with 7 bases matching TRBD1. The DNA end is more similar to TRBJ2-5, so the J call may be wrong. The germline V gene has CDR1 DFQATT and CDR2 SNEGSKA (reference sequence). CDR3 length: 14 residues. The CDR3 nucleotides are TGCAGTGCTACGCATACGACAGGGCGAGGGACCCAGTACTTC. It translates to CSATHTTGRGTQYF.

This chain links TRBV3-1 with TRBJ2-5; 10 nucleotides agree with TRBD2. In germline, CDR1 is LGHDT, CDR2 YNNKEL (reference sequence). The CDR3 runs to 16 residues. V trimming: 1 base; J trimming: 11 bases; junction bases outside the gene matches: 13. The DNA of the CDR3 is TGTGCCAGCAGCCAAGCAGGGGAAGCGGGAGGGGGAGAGCAGTACTTC. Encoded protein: CASSQAGEAGGGEQYF.

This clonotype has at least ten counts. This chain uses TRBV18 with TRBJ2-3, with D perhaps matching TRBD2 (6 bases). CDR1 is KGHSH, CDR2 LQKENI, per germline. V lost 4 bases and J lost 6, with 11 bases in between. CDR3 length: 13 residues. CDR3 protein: CASSLTSDDTQYF. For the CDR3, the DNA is TGTGCCAGCTCACTGACTAGTGACGATACGCAGTATTTT.

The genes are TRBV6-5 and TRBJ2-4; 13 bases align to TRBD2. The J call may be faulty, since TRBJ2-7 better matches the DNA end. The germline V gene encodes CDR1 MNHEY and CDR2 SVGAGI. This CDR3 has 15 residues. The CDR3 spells CASIGTSGVTYEQYF. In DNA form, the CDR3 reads TGTGCCAGCATCGGGACTAGCGGGGTCACCTACGAGCAGTACTTC.

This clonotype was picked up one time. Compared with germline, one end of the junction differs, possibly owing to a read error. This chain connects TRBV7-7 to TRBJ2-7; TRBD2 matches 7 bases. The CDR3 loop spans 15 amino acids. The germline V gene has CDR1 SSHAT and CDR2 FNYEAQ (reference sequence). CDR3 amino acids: CTSSAVPGRSYEQYF. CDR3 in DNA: TGTACCAGCAGCGCCGTCCCCGGGAGGTCCTACGAGCAGTACTTC.

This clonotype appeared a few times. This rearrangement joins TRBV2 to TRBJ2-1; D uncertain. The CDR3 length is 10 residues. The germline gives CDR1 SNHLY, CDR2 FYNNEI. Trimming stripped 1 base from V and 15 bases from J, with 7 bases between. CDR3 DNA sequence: TGTGCCAGCAGTGAAGAGAAGCCGTTCTTC. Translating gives CASSEEKPFF.

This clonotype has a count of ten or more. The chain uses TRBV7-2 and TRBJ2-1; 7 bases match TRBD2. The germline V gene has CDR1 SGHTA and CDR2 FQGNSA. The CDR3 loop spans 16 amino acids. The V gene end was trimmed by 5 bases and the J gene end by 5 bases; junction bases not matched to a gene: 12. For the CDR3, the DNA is TGTGCCAGCAGCCCTCCCGGGGTAGCGGGTAACAATGAGCAGTTCTTC. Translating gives CASSPPGVAGNNEQFF.

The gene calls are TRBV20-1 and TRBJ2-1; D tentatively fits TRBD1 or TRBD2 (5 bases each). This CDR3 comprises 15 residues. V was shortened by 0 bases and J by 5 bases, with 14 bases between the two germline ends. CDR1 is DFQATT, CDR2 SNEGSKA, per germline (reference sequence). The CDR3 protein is CSARDTGPYHNEQFF. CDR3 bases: TGCAGTGCTAGAGATACGGGACCCTACCACAATGAGCAGTTCTTC.

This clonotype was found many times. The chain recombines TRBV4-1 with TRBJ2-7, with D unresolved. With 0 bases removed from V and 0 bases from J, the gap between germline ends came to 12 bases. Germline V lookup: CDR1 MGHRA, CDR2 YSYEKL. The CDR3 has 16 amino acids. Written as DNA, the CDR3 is TGCGCCAGCAGCCAAGATAGAAGGGCTGCCTCCTACGAGCAGTACTTC. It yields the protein CASSQDRRAASYEQYF.

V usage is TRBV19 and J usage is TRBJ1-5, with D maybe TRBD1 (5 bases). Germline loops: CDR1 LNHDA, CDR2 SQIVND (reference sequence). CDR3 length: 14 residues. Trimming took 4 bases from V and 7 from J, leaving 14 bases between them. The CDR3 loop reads CASSRGRGYQPQHF. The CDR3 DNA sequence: TGTGCCAGTAGTAGAGGACGGGGGTACCAGCCCCAGCATTTT. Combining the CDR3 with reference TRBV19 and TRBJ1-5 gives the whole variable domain DGGITQSPKYLFRKEGQNVTLSCEQNLNHDAMYWYRQDPGQGLRLIYYSQIVNDFQKGDIAEGYSVSREKKESFPLTVTSAQKNPTAFYLCASSRGRGYQPQHFGDGTRLSIL.

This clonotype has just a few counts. The CDR3 reads CASSLDRAPGYTF. DNA for the CDR3: TGCGCCAGCAGCTTGGACAGGGCGCCCGGCTACACCTTC. This rearrangement joins TRBV5-1 to TRBJ1-2, with D possibly being TRBD1 (6 bases). The CDR3 has 13 residues. Germline CDR1 SGHRS, CDR2 YFSETQ. Trimming pared 0 bases from V and 8 bases from J, leaving 11 bases between.

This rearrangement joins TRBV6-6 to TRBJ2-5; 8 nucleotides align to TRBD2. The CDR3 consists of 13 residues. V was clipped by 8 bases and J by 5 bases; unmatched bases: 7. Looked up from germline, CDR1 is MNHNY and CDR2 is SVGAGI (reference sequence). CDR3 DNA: TGTGCCAGCCGCTACGGCGGGGGGGAGACCCAGTACTTC. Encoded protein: CASRYGGGETQYF.

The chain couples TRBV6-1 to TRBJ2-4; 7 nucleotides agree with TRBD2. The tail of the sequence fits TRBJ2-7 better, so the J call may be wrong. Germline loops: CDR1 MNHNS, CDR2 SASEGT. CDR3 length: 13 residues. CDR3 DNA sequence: TGTGCCAGCATGAAGCGGGGTGGATACGAGCAGTACTTC. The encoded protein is CASMKRGGYEQYF.

This chain's CDR3 is CASSGGLAGIEQYF. The CDR3 DNA is TGTGCCAGCAGCGGGGGACTAGCGGGAATCGAGCAGTACTTC. The rearrangement uses TRBV11-2 and TRBJ2-7, with 13 bases fitting TRBD2. Trimming at V came to 5 bases and at J to 6 bases, leaving 4 bases not matched to a gene. The CDR3 sequence is 14 residues long. Per germline, CDR1 SGHAT and CDR2 FQNNGV.

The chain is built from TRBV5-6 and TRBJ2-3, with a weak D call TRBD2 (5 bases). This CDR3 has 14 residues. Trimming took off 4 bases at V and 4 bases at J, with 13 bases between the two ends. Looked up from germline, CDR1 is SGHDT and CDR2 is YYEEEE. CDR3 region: CASSPTRVADTQYF. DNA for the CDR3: TGTGCCAGCAGCCCCACTAGGGTGGCAGATACGCAGTATTTT. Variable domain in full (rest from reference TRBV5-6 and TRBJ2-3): DAGVTQSPTHLIKTRGQQVTLRCSPKSGHDTVSWYQQALGQGPQFIFQYYEEEERQRGNFPDRFSGHQFPNYSSELNVNALLLGDSALYLCASSPTRVADTQYFGPGTRLTVL.

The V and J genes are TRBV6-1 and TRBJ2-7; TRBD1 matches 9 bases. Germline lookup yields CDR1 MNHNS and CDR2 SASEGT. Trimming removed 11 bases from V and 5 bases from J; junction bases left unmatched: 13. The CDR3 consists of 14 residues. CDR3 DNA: TGTGCCGGCACCAGGGACAGGGAAGGTAACGAGCAGTACTTC. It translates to CAGTRDREGNEQYF.

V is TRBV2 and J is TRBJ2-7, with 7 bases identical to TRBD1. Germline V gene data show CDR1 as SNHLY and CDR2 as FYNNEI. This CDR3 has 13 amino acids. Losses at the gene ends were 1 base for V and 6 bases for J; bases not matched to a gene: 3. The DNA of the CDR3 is TGTGCCAGCAGTGAAGAACAGGGGCGCGAGCAGTACTTC. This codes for CASSEEQGREQYF.

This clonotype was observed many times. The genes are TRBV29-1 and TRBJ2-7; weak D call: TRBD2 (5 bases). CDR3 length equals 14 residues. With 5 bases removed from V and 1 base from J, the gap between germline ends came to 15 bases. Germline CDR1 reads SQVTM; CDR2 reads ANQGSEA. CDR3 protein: CSVLRGSGSYEQYF. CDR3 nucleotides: TGCAGCGTTCTACGTGGATCGGGATCCTACGAGCAGTACTTC.

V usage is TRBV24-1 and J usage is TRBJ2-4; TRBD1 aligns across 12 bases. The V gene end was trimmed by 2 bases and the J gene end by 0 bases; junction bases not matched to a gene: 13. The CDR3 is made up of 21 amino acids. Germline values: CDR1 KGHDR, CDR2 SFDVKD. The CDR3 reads CATSDSQARDRGPRAKNIQYF. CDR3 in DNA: TGTGCCACCAGTGATTCCCAGGCCCGGGACAGGGGGCCGAGAGCCAAAAACATTCAGTACTTC.

This CDR3 is CASSESRWSVQFF. The DNA of the CDR3 is TGCGCCAGCAGTGAGTCCAGGTGGTCCGTACAGTTCTTC. The chain has TRBV10-2 and TRBJ2-1; D is uncertain. The germline V gene encodes CDR1 WSHSY and CDR2 SAAADI. The CDR3 is 13 amino acids. The V gene lost 0 bases and the J gene lost 13 bases, with 13 bases spanning the gap.

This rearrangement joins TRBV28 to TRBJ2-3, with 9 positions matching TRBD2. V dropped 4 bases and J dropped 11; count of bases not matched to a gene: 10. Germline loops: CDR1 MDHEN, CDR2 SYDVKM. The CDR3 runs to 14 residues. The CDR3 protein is CASSSNLAGSLQYF. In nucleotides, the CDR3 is TGTGCCAGCAGTTCCAATCTAGCGGGGTCCTTGCAGTATTTT.

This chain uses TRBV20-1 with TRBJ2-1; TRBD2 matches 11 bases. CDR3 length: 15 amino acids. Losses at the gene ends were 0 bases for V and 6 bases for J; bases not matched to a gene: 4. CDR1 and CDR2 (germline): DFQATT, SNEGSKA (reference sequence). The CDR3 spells CSARDGLAGGNEQFF. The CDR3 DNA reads TGCAGTGCTAGAGATGGGCTAGCGGGAGGCAATGAGCAGTTCTTC.

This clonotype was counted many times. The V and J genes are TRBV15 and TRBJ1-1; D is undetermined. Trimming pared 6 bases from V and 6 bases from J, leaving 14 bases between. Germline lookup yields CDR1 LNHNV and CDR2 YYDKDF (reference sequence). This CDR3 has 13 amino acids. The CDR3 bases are TGTGCCACCAGTGGTGACGGCCGACCTGAAGCTTTCTTT. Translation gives CATSGDGRPEAFF. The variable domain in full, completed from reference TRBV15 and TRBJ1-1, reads DAMVIQNPRYQVTQFGKPVTLSCSQTLNHNVMYWYQQKSSQAPKLLFHYYDKDFNNEADTPDNFQSRRPNTSFCFLDIRSPGLGDTAMYLCATSGDGRPEAFFGQGTRLTVV.

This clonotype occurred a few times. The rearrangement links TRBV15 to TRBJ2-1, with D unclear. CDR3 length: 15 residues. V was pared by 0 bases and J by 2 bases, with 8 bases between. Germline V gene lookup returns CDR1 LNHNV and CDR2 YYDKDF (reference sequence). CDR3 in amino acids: CATSRDLGAYNEQFF. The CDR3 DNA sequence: TGTGCCACCAGCAGAGATCTGGGCGCCTACAATGAGCAGTTCTTC.

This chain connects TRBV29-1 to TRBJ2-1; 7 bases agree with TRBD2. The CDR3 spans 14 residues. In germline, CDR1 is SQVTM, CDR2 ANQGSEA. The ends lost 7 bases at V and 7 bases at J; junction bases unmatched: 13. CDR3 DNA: TGCAGCGCCGCGAACGGGGGGTTAAAAAATGAGCAGTTCTTC. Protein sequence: CSAANGGLKNEQFF.

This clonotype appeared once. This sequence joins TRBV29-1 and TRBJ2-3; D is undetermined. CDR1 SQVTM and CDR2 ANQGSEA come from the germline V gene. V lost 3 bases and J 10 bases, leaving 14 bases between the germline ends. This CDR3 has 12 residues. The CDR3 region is CSVEPLPGAQYF. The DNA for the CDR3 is TGCAGCGTTGAGCCCCTGCCTGGTGCGCAGTATTTT.